A few counts support the clone carrying this T cell receptor beta chain. Antigen: not known. The CDR3 runs 17 residues. Germline assignment: CDR1 SGHNT and CDR2 YYREEE (reference sequence). V was cut by 0 bases and J by 2 bases, with 15 bases left in between. In the PCR, 60 Vbeta and 13 Jbeta primers were used. The method was immunoSEQ multiplex PCR; TCRdb's version includes in-frame clones alone and lacks a portion of them. The sample shows roughly 140,000 clones, around 10% of them seen only once. This record comes from a study of cytomegalovirus exposure and HLA in healthy donors. Study-level background: Earlier results showed 90 million to 130 million unique TCR beta sequences derived from about 179 million T cells. Whole-study results and caveats: Trimming of TCR beta V- and J-genes showed a link, identified in a later analysis, to a missense DCLRE1C variant. High specificity and sensitivity for cytomegalovirus status were reported for the classifier. The authors excluded some V segments, including TRBV6-2 and TRBV6-3, as indistinguishable.

Sequenced sample: PBMCs. This chain links TRBV5-4 with TRBJ2-1; a weak D match, TRBD1 (6 bases). The TCR comes from a male donor in good health and CMV-seronegative. For the CDR3, the DNA is TGTGCCAGCAGCTTGGATCTTTTGGGGGCGGCCTACAATGAGCAGTTCTTC. This encodes CASSLDLLGAAYNEQFF.